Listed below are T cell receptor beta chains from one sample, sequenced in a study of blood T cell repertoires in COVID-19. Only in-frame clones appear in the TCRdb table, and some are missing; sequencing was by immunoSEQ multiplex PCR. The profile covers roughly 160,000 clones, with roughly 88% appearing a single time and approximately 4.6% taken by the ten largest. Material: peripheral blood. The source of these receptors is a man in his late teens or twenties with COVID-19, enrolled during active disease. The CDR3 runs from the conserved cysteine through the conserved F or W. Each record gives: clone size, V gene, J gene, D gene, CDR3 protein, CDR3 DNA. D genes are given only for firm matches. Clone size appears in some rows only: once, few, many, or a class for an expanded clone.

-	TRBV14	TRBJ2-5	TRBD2	CASSQSLAEETQYF	TGTGCCAGCAGCCAATCACTAGCGGAAGAGACCCAGTACTTC
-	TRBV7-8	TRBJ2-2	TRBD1	CASSLAGTGNTGELFF	TGTGCCAGCAGCTTAGCGGGGACAGGAAACACCGGGGAGCTGTTTTTT
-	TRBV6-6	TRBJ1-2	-	CASSYGTDYGYTF	TGTGCCAGCAGTTACGGGACTGACTATGGCTACACCTTC
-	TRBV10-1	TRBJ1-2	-	CASRRDGYTF	TGCGCCAGCAGGCGGGATGGCTACACCTTC
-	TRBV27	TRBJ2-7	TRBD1	CASSSLPGQGNLVQYF	TGTGCCAGCAGTTCTCTTCCGGGACAGGGGAACCTTGTGCAGTACTTC
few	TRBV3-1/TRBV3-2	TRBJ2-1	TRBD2	CASSGAGESYNEQFF	TGTGCCAGCAGCGGGGCGGGAGAATCCTACAATGAGCAGTTCTTC
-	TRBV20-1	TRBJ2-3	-	CSASLPDTQYF	TGCAGTGCTAGCCTCCCAGATACGCAGTATTTT
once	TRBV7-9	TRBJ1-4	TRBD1	CASSFNRGQEANEKLLF	TGTGCCAGCAGTTTTAATAGGGGGCAGGAAGCTAATGAAAAACTGCTTTTT
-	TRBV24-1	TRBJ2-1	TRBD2	CATSDLLAGGLNEQFF	TGTGCCACCAGTGATTTGTTAGCGGGAGGGCTTAATGAGCAGTTCTTC
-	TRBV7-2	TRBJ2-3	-	CASSLASGTDTQYF	TGTGCCAGCAGCTTAGCTTCGGGTACAGATACGCAGTATTTT
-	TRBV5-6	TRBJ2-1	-	CASSLARGGQFF	TGTGCCAGCAGCTTGGCTAGGGGCGGGCAGTTCTTC
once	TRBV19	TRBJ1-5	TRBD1	CASTGTGGRNQPQHF	TGTGCCAGTACCGGGACAGGGGGAAGAAATCAGCCCCAGCATTTT
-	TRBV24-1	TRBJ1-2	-	CATSDAGQGYTF	TGTGCCACCAGTGACGCAGGGCAGGGCTACACCTTC
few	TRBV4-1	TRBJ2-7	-	CASSPQGSYEQYF	TGCGCCAGCAGCCCTCAGGGCTCCTACGAGCAGTACTTC
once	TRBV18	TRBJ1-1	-	CASSPQPAATNTEAFF	TGTGCCAGCTCACCACAACCGGCAGCGACGAACACTGAAGCTTTCTTT
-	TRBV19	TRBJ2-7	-	CASGRGFEQYF	TGTGCCAGTGGTCGGGGGTTCGAGCAGTACTTC
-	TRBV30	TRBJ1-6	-	CAWAQRDAYNSPLHF	TGTGCCTGGGCGCAACGGGATGCATATAATTCACCCCTCCACTTT
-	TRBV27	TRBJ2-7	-	CASRYDNGQYF	TGTGCCAGCAGATATGACAACGGGCAGTACTTC
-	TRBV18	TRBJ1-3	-	CASSPIGGYSGNTIYF	TGTGCCAGCTCACCAATAGGGGGATACTCTGGAAACACCATATATTTT
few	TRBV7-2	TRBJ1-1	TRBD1	CASSYQARGRTEAFF	TGTGCCAGCAGCTACCAGGCCAGGGGGCGAACTGAAGCTTTCTTT
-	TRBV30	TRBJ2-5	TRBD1	CAWYRDRGQETQYF	TGTGCCTGGTATCGTGACAGGGGCCAAGAGACCCAGTACTTC
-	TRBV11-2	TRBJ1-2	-	CASSRGDYGYTF	TGTGCCAGCAGCCGGGGAGACTATGGCTACACCTTC
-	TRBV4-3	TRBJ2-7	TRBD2	CASSQDPGGSDEQYF	TGCGCCAGCAGCCAAGACCCAGGCGGGAGTGACGAGCAGTACTTC
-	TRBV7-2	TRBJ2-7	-	CASSQEPPYEQYF	TGTGCCAGCAGCCAAGAGCCCCCCTACGAGCAGTACTTC
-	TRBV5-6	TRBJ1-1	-	CASSSVGGSTEAFF	TGTGCCAGCAGCTCGGTGGGGGGAAGCACTGAAGCTTTCTTT
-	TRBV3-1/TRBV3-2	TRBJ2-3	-	CASSQLAEFSTDTQYF	TGTGCCAGCAGCCAGCTGGCGGAGTTTAGCACAGATACGCAGTATTTT
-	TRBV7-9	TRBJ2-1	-	CASSLIRARFWSYNEQFF	TGTGCCAGCAGCTTAATTAGAGCTCGTTTCTGGTCCTACAATGAGCAGTTCTTC
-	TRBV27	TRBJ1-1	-	CASSLFPSRGYLEAFF	TGTGCCAGCAGTTTATTCCCCTCTCGGGGGTATCTAGAAGCTTTCTTT
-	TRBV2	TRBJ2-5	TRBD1	CASSDGGQGETQYF	TGTGCCAGCAGTGATGGGGGACAGGGAGAGACCCAGTACTTC